This T cell receptor (beta chain) was sequenced in a study of T cell repertoires in cytomegalovirus infection. Turning to the study itself: Through public TCR beta signatures, both CMV infection and matching HLA type were indicated.

Via MiXCR, TCRdb re-called the reads, giving one row per CDR3 protein. Of around 230,000 distinct CDR3 sequences listed, approximately 7% are singletons. The CDR3 loop spans 12 amino acids. With 9 bases removed from V and 3 bases from J, the gap between germline ends came to 11 bases. Per germline, CDR1 LNHNV and CDR2 YYDKDF (reference sequence). The origin of this receptor is a human donor in good health (CMV status not recorded). Some clones in this sample may be carry-over from other donors' samples. This chain joins TRBV15 and TRBJ2-5; D is unclear. Sequenced sample: PBMCs. The CDR3, as DNA: TGTGCCACGAGCCAGTTCAAAGAGACCCAGTACTTC. This codes for CATSQFKETQYF.